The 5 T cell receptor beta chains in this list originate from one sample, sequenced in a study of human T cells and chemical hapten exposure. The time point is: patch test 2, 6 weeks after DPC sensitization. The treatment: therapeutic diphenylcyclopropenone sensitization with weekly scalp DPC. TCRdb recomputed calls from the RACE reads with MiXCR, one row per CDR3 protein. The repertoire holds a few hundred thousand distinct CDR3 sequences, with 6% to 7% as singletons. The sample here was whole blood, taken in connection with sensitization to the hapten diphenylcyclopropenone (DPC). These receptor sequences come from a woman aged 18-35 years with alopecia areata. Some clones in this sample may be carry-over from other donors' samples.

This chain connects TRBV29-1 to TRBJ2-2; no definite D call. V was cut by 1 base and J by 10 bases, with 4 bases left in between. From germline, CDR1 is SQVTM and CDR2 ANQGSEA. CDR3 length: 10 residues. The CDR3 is CSVEAQELFF. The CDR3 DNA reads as TGCAGCGTTGAAGCTCAGGAGCTGTTTTTT.

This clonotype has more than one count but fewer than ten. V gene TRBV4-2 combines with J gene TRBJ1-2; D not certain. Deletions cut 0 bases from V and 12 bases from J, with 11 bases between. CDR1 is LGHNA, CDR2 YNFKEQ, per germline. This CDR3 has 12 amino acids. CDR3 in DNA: TGTGCCAGCAGCCAAGAAAACCCCCCACACACCTTC. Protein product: CASSQENPPHTF.

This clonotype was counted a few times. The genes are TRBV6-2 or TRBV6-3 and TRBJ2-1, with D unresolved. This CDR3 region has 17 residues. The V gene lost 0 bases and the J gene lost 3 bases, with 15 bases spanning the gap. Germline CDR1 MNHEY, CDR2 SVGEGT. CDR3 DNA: TGTGCCAGCAGTTACTCGACGGCTACGCCTAACTACAATGAGCAGTTCTTC. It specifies CASSYSTATPNYNEQFF.

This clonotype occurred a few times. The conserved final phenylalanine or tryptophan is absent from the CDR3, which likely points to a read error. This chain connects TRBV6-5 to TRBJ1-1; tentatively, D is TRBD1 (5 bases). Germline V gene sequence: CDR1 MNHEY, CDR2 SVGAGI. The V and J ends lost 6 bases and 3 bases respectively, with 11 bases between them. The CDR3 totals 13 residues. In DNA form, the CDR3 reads TGTGCCAGCAGGGGAAGGGGTTACACTGAAGCTTTCCTT. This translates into CASRGRGYTEAFL.

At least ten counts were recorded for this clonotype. The CDR3 sequence is CASSPSRPIYTDTQYF. The CDR3 nucleotides read TGTGCCAGCAGCCCAAGTAGACCGATATACACAGATACGCAGTATTTT. The chain combines TRBV7-8 with TRBJ2-3; the D is unclear. The V end lost 5 bases, the J end lost 2 bases, and 17 bases lay between the germline ends. Germline V gene lookup returns CDR1 SGHVS and CDR2 FQNEAQ. The CDR3 spans 16 residues.